The T cell receptor beta chain described here comes from a study of naive and memory T cell subsets. Study-level results: From naive to CM, EM and EMRA, diversity decreased and Gini increased.

V dropped 2 bases and J dropped 5 bases, with 10 bases sitting between them. Germline V gene data show CDR1 as LGHDT and CDR2 as YNNKEL (reference sequence). This CDR3 region has 14 residues. An equimolar mix of two oligonucleotides served as the beta constant-region primer for TRBC1 and TRBC2. TCRdb reanalysed the UMI-ligation and nested PCR reads using MiXCR and keeps one entry per CDR3 protein. The data hold around 40,000 distinct CDR3 sequences, with roughly 13% observed a single time. Comment on this clonotype: Its target is unknown.

Sequencing was done on a sample of effector memory CD4+ T cells from blood. Sample subset: effector memory, CD45RA- CD27-. The chain employs TRBV3-1 and TRBJ2-1; no clear D. The TCR originated in a human donor in good health. The CDR3 sequence: CASSQNWKDNEQFF. CDR3 coding DNA: TGTGCCAGCAGCCAAAACTGGAAAGACAATGAGCAGTTCTTC.